Listed below are T cell receptor beta chains from one sample, sequenced in a study of human CD8 memory T cell subsets. Each CDR3 protein gets one entry in TCRdb, which reprocessed the 5' RACE reads and gives no DNA. Found here are 15,000 to 20,000 distinct CDR3 sequences; the top ten clones hold approximately 6%. Sequences were obtained from CD8+ stem-like memory T cells (TSCM and TCM) sorted from PBMCs. The source is a human donor in good health. The CDR3 runs from the conserved cysteine through the conserved F or W. Size is stated for part of the rows, as once, few or many counts, or as a class when the clone is expanded.

clone_size,v_call,cdr3_length,j_call,cdr3_aa
NA,TRBV7-8,16,TRBJ2-5,CASSRRDRTTQQTQYF
NA,TRBV4-2,12,TRBJ2-7,CASSQVVWEQYF
NA,TRBV6-5,17,TRBJ2-3,CASSRISGGAGTDTQYF
NA,TRBV11-2,13,TRBJ1-1,CASSLNLQNEAFF
NA,TRBV20-1,14,TRBJ1-5,CSAGTGGTGQPQHF
NA,TRBV4-2,15,TRBJ2-5,CASSQDGEFQETQYF
NA,TRBV20-1,15,TRBJ1-6,CSARDEGRRGSPLHF
NA,TRBV12-3/TRBV12-4,16,TRBJ2-1,CAIRAAGPHGYYEQFF
NA,TRBV20-1,13,TRBJ2-5,CSASRLAEETQYF
NA,TRBV28,11,TRBJ1-1,CASSRSTEAFF
NA,TRBV3-1,17,TRBJ2-1,CASSLVDRDSSYNEQFF
NA,TRBV6-6,11,TRBJ2-7,CASRDTYEQYF
medium-sized,TRBV5-1,17,TRBJ2-7,CASSSREGLNTPYEQYF
NA,TRBV15,17,TRBJ1-5,CATSRSTREGSNQPQHF
NA,TRBV3-1,16,TRBJ2-7,CASSQAGRASAYEQYF
NA,TRBV28,12,TRBJ1-1,CASSLRVTEAFF
NA,TRBV12-3/TRBV12-4,15,TRBJ2-3,CASSLAGGRTDTQYF
NA,TRBV5-6,14,TRBJ2-3,CASSSGRALDTQYF
medium-sized,TRBV29-1,13,TRBJ2-1,CSVAGTHYNEQFF
NA,TRBV19,15,TRBJ1-5,CASSIFHREDQPQHF
NA,TRBV12-3/TRBV12-4,16,TRBJ1-1,CASSVDAGNLFTEAFF
NA,TRBV6-5,14,TRBJ2-1,CASSYTASYNEQFF
NA,TRBV5-1,17,TRBJ1-6,CASSSAQGAELNSPLHF
NA,TRBV3-1,15,TRBJ2-1,CASSLQTSGHNEQFF
NA,TRBV4-2,13,TRBJ1-2,CASTRGTAYGYTF
NA,TRBV21-1,18,TRBJ1-1,CASSNVGYPPRMNTEAFF
NA,TRBV20-1,14,TRBJ2-5,CSVMNRDYPETQYF
NA,TRBV20-1,16,TRBJ1-6,CSARDPDRGGNSPLHF
NA,TRBV29-1,17,TRBJ2-3,CSVDQWLGGQATDTQYF
NA,TRBV21-1,16,TRBJ2-5,CASSKTGRQAQETQYF
NA,TRBV6-5,14,TRBJ2-2,CASRGTGNTGELFF
medium-sized,TRBV7-2,15,TRBJ2-7,CASSLDHGTTYEQYF
NA,TRBV9,14,TRBJ2-5,CASSVGIAQETQYF
NA,TRBV27,15,TRBJ2-7,CASSEIGTGGVEQYF
NA,TRBV20-1,15,TRBJ1-2,CSVILLGGQEDGYTF
NA,TRBV14,18,TRBJ2-3,CASSQEPQGAISTDTQYF
NA,TRBV6-2/TRBV6-3,14,TRBJ2-1,CASSDRGLDNEQFF
NA,TRBV20-1,14,TRBJ1-2,CSAREPGGDYGYTF
NA,TRBV20-1,13,TRBJ2-1,CSARETWSNEQFF
NA,TRBV5-1,14,TRBJ2-1,CASSMRTDGNEQFF
NA,TRBV12-3/TRBV12-4,14,TRBJ2-5,CASSETSSGETQYF
NA,TRBV6-1,16,TRBJ2-1,CASSEEAAGAGNEQFF
NA,TRBV6-2/TRBV6-3,16,TRBJ2-3,CASSYLVGGVTDTQYF
NA,TRBV12-3/TRBV12-4,13,TRBJ2-1,CASSYASYNEQFF
NA,TRBV5-1,14,TRBJ1-3,CASSEGNSGNTIYF
NA,TRBV2,18,TRBJ2-2,CASSEALRQTKNTGELFF
NA,TRBV2,15,TRBJ2-7,CASSGGSGWPDEQYF
NA,TRBV4-1,14,TRBJ2-4,CASSQDLARAIQYF
NA,TRBV28,11,TRBJ1-5,CASNSNQPQHF
NA,TRBV6-2/TRBV6-3,15,TRBJ1-2,CASSYSDAILYGYTF
NA,TRBV4-1,13,TRBJ1-1,CASSLQPNTEAFF
NA,TRBV6-6,15,TRBJ2-1,CASSYSDRGLNEQFF
NA,TRBV5-1,17,TRBJ2-1,CASSLASGGARYNEQFF
NA,TRBV4-1,13,TRBJ2-7,CASSQSELYEQYF
NA,TRBV12-3/TRBV12-4,16,TRBJ2-7,CASSHTPGQSTYEQYF